This TCR beta chain was sequenced for a study of CD8+ T cells in alopecia areata. Overall study findings and caveats: Among the cells sequenced in scalp samples are also the resident alphabeta T cells of normal skin. Baseline CD8+ expansion's link to response remains uncertain, as there was one nonresponder.

A word on this clone: Antigen: not known.

Treatment in this sample: oral pan-JAK inhibitor, 5-10 mg twice daily. Sorted out of PBMCs were CD4+ T cells and CD8+ T cells. This CDR3 comprises 14 residues. Germline lookup yields CDR1 SGDLS and CDR2 YYNGEE. Trimming took 0 bases from V and 0 from J, leaving 7 bases between them. Isolated RNA was reverse transcribed into cDNA used as the sequencing template. Here immunoSEQ multiplex PCR was the method, and the copy in TCRdb shows in-frame clones only, minus some. The sample has fewer than 250,000 clones, about three fifths seen once. This sequence originates from a human donor with alopecia areata. The gene calls are TRBV9 and TRBJ2-7; D is possibly TRBD2 (5 bases). Source: CD4+ T cells sorted from blood, taken at week 4, from a patient treated with tofacitinib. CDR3 loop: CASSVASSSYEQYF. CDR3 coding DNA: TGTGCCAGCAGCGTAGCTAGCAGCTCCTACGAGCAGTACTTC.